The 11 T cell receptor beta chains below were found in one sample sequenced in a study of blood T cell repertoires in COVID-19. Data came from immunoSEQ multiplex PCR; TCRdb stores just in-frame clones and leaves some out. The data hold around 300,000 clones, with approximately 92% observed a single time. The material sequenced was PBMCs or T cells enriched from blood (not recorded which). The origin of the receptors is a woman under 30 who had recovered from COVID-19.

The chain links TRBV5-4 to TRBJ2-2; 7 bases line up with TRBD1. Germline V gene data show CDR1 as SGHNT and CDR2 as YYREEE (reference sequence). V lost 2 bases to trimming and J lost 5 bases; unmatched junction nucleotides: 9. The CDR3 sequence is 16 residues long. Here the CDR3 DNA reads TGTGCCAGCAGCTTAGCCACAGGGGCGAGGACCGGGGAGCTGTTTTTT. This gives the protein CASSLATGARTGELFF. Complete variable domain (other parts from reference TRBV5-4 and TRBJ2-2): ETGVTQSPTHLIKTRGQQVTLRCSSQSGHNTVSWYQQALGQGPQFIFQYYREEENGRGNFPPRFSGLQFPNYSSELNVNALELDDSALYLCASSLATGARTGELFFGEGSRLTVL.

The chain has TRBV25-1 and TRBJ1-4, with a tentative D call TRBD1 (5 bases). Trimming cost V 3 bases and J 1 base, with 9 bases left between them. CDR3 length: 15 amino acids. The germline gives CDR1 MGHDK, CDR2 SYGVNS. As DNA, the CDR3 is TGTGCCAGCAGTGAGTGGGGCGGAACTAATGAAAAACTGTTTTTT. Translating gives CASSEWGGTNEKLFF.

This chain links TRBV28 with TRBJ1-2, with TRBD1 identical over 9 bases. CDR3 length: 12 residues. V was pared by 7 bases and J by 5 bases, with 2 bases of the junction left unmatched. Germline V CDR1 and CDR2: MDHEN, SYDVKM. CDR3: CASNRGLYGYTF. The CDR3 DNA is TGTGCCAGCAACAGGGGGCTGTATGGCTACACCTTC.

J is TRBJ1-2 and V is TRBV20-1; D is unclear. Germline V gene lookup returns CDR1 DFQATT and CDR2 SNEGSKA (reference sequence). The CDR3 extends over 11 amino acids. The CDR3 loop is CTAKEGSGYTF. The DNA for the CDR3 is TGCACCGCTAAGGAGGGTAGTGGCTACACCTTC.

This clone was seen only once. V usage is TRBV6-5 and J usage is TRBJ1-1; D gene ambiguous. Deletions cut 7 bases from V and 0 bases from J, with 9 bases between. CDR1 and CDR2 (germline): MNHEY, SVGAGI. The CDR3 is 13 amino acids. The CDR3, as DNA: TGTGCCAGCATCTACAGCATGAACACTGAAGCTTTCTTT. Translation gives CASIYSMNTEAFF.

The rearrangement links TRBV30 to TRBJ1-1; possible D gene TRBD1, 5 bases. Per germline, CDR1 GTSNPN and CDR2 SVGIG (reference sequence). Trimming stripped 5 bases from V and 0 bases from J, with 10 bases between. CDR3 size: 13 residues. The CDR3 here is CAWEQGLNTEAFF. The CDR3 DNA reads TGTGCCTGGGAGCAGGGTTTGAACACTGAAGCTTTCTTT. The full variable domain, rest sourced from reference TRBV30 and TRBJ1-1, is SQTIHQWPATLVQPVGSPLSLECTVEGTSNPNLYWYRQAAGRGLQLLFYSVGIGQISSEVPQNLSASRPQDRQFILSSKKLLLSDSGFYLCAWEQGLNTEAFFGQGTRLTVV.

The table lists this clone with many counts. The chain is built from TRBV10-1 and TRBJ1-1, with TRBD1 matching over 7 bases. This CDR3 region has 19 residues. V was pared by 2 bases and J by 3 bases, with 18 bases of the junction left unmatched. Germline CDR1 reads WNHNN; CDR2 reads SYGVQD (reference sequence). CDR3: CASSEPTRDSDLWDTEAFF. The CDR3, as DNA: TGCGCCAGCAGTGAGCCAACCCGGGACAGTGACCTTTGGGACACTGAAGCTTTCTTT.

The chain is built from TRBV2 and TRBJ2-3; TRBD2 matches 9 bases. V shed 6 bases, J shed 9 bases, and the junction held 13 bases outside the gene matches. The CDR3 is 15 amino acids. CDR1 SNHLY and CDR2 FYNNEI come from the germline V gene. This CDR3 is CASSGSGGHQGTQYF. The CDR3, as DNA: TGTGCCAGCAGCGGTAGCGGGGGCCACCAAGGGACGCAGTATTTT.

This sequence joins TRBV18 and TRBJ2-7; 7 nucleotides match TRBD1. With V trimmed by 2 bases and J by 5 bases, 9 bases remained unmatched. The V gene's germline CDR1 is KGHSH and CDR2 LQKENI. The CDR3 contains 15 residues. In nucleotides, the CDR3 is TGTGCCAGCTCACCAGTCCCGGGACAGTCGAACGAGCAGTACTTC. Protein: CASSPVPGQSNEQYF.

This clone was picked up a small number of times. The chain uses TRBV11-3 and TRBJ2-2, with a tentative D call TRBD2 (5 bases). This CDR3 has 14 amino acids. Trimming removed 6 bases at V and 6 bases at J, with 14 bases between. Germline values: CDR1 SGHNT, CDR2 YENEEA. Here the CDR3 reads CASRSDSSAGELFF. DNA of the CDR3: TGTGCCAGCAGATCGGACTCCTCGGCCGGGGAGCTGTTTTTT.

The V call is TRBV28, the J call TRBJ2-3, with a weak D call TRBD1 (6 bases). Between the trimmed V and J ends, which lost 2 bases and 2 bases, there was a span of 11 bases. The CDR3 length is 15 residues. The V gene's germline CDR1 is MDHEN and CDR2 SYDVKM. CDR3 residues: CASSLTGSNTDTQYF. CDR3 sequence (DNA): TGTGCCAGCAGTTTAACAGGGTCAAACACAGATACGCAGTATTTT.